This TCR beta chain appears in the sequencing data of a study of vaccination effects on CD4 cells after COVID-19. Having been cultured for roughly 9 days, the cells underwent CD4+ T cell isolation. Sequenced by immunoSEQ multiplex PCR; TCRdb stores in-frame clones only, minus some. The sample records over 65,000 clones, roughly 80% being singletons. Whole-study findings and limits: Healthy vaccinees showed cross-reactivity with common cold coronaviruses in only 1 of 255 vaccine-induced clones. There were few convalescent patients in the study and no early post-infection timepoints. Marked contraction was observed in infection-induced and vaccine-induced clones late after vaccination.

A word on this clone: What it recognizes is unknown.

The CDR3 is 16 amino acids. V was shortened by 0 bases and J by 5 bases, with 16 bases between the two germline ends. Germline V gene lookup returns CDR1 WSHSY and CDR2 SAAADI. The gene calls are TRBV10-2 and TRBJ2-5; D possibly corresponds to TRBD2 (7 bases). The clonotype originates from a human donor who received a COVID-19 vaccine. Source: CD4+ T cells from PBMCs cultured without peptide, taken before COVID-19 vaccination. CDR3 amino acids: CASSESELRGRETQYF. The CDR3 bases are TGCGCCAGCAGTGAGTCCGAATTGCGGGGGCGGGAGACCCAGTACTTC.